The rows below give T cell receptor beta chains drawn from one sample of a study of T cell responses to AZD1222 COVID-19 vaccine. Here immunoSEQ multiplex PCR was the method, and the copy in TCRdb shows in-frame clones only, minus some. The sample holds roughly 84,000 clones, 80% to 90% seen once. Sequencing used peripheral blood, obtained 28 days after the second AZD1222 dose. The receptor set was obtained from an adult who received the AZD1222 COVID-19 vaccine. Both conserved end residues are part of each CDR3. The order of the fields is D gene, J gene, V gene, clone size, CDR3 DNA, CDR3 protein. A D gene is named only where the DNA matches it firmly. Clone sizes are given selectively: once, few, many, or a class where the clone is expanded.

d_call: NA; j_call: TRBJ2-1; v_call: TRBV5-1; clone_size: NA; cdr3_nt: TGCGCCAGCAGTCTCCGCCCTCCCCAGACGGGGCATGAGCAGTTCTTC; cdr3_aa: CASSLRPPQTGHEQFF
d_call: NA; j_call: TRBJ2-1; v_call: TRBV7-2; clone_size: few; cdr3_nt: TGTGCCAGCAGCTTACCAGGGTTCTACAATGAGCAGTTCTTC; cdr3_aa: CASSLPGFYNEQFF
d_call: NA; j_call: TRBJ1-2; v_call: TRBV28; clone_size: NA; cdr3_nt: TGTGCCAGCAGTTTAGGACATAACTATGGCTACACCTTC; cdr3_aa: CASSLGHNYGYTF
d_call: TRBD2; j_call: TRBJ2-3; v_call: TRBV9; clone_size: once; cdr3_nt: TGTGCCAGCAGCCTAAGCGGGATGGCAGATACGCAGTATTTT; cdr3_aa: CASSLSGMADTQYF
d_call: NA; j_call: TRBJ1-2; v_call: TRBV29-1; clone_size: NA; cdr3_nt: TGCAGCGTTGGACAGGTGGGGGGTGGCTACACCTTC; cdr3_aa: CSVGQVGGGYTF
d_call: TRBD1; j_call: TRBJ1-1; v_call: TRBV5-4; clone_size: NA; cdr3_nt: TGTGCCAGCAGCTTGGGTGGGACAGGGGCGGGGAACACTGAAGCTTTCTTT; cdr3_aa: CASSLGGTGAGNTEAFF
d_call: NA; j_call: TRBJ1-6; v_call: TRBV18; clone_size: NA; cdr3_nt: TGTGCCAGCTCCCCGCGCCACGAACAAAATTCACCCCTCCACTTT; cdr3_aa: CASSPRHEQNSPLHF
d_call: TRBD1; j_call: TRBJ1-1; v_call: TRBV6-1; clone_size: few; cdr3_nt: TGTGCCAGCAGTGATCGGACAGGCGGGAGAGCTTTCTTT; cdr3_aa: CASSDRTGGRAFF
d_call: TRBD1; j_call: TRBJ1-4; v_call: TRBV7-9; clone_size: once; cdr3_nt: TGTGCCAGCAGCTTACACAGGGGGAGTACTAATGAAAAACTGTTTTTT; cdr3_aa: CASSLHRGSTNEKLFF
d_call: TRBD1; j_call: TRBJ1-5; v_call: TRBV10-1; clone_size: once; cdr3_nt: TGCGCCAGCAGCGGACAGGAGAATCAGCCCCAGCATTTT; cdr3_aa: CASSGQENQPQHF
d_call: TRBD1; j_call: TRBJ1-5; v_call: TRBV10-3; clone_size: NA; cdr3_nt: TGTGCCATCAGTGAACAGGGGAGCAATCAGCCCCAGCATTTT; cdr3_aa: CAISEQGSNQPQHF
d_call: TRBD2; j_call: TRBJ2-7; v_call: TRBV7-9; clone_size: NA; cdr3_nt: TGTGCCAGCAGCTTAATAGCGGGAAAATACGAGCAGTACTTC; cdr3_aa: CASSLIAGKYEQYF
d_call: NA; j_call: TRBJ1-4; v_call: TRBV4-2; clone_size: NA; cdr3_nt: TGTGCCAGCAGCCAAGAGGAGGAGACTCAACTGTTTTTT; cdr3_aa: CASSQEEETQLFF
d_call: TRBD2; j_call: TRBJ2-1; v_call: TRBV11-3; clone_size: NA; cdr3_nt: TGTGCCAGCAGCCTCCTAGCGGGAAGGGGTAATGAGCAGTTCTTC; cdr3_aa: CASSLLAGRGNEQFF
d_call: NA; j_call: TRBJ1-1; v_call: TRBV15; clone_size: NA; cdr3_nt: TGTGCCACCAGCAGAGGGGGGGGAAGGAACACTGAAGCTTTCTTT; cdr3_aa: CATSRGGGRNTEAFF
d_call: NA; j_call: TRBJ1-5; v_call: TRBV28; clone_size: NA; cdr3_nt: TGTGCCAGCAGACCATCAGGAGCCTCTAATCAGCCCCAGCATTTT; cdr3_aa: CASRPSGASNQPQHF
d_call: NA; j_call: TRBJ1-2; v_call: TRBV11-2; clone_size: NA; cdr3_nt: TGTGCCAGCAGCTTTACTAACTATGGCTACACCTTC; cdr3_aa: CASSFTNYGYTF
d_call: NA; j_call: TRBJ1-1; v_call: TRBV27; clone_size: NA; cdr3_nt: TGTGCCAGCAGTTTTGGGCAACCGAACACTGAAGCTTTCTTT; cdr3_aa: CASSFGQPNTEAFF
d_call: TRBD2; j_call: TRBJ2-7; v_call: TRBV12-3/TRBV12-4; clone_size: NA; cdr3_nt: TGTGCCAGCAGCAGCGGGGGGACCTACGAGCAGTACTTC; cdr3_aa: CASSSGGTYEQYF
d_call: NA; j_call: TRBJ2-2; v_call: TRBV7-8; clone_size: NA; cdr3_nt: TGTGCCAGCAGCTTAGTAGATACCGGGGAGCTGTTTTTT; cdr3_aa: CASSLVDTGELFF
d_call: TRBD2; j_call: TRBJ2-2; v_call: TRBV5-4; clone_size: NA; cdr3_nt: TGTGCCAGCAGCCAGGACCCTAGCGGGGTCCGCGCCGGGGAGCTGTTTTTT; cdr3_aa: CASSQDPSGVRAGELFF
d_call: NA; j_call: TRBJ2-6; v_call: TRBV28; clone_size: NA; cdr3_nt: TGTGCCAGCAGCCCTGATGGGGGGGCCAACGTCCTGACTTTC; cdr3_aa: CASSPDGGANVLTF
d_call: TRBD2; j_call: TRBJ2-2; v_call: TRBV7-2; clone_size: once; cdr3_nt: TGTGCCAGCAGCCTGGGACTAGCGGGCCCCGGGGAGCTGTTTTTT; cdr3_aa: CASSLGLAGPGELFF
d_call: NA; j_call: TRBJ2-5; v_call: TRBV18; clone_size: NA; cdr3_nt: TGTGCCAGCTCATCCCGAGGGTCCCAAGAGACCCAGTACTTC; cdr3_aa: CASSSRGSQETQYF
d_call: NA; j_call: TRBJ1-1; v_call: TRBV5-1; clone_size: few; cdr3_nt: TGCGCCAGTACGCATGGGGCAGATCGCTCCAAGAACACTGAAGCTTTCTTT; cdr3_aa: CASTHGADRSKNTEAFF
d_call: NA; j_call: TRBJ1-1; v_call: TRBV7-2; clone_size: NA; cdr3_nt: TGTGCCAGCAGCTTAGAATTCCGGGCTTTCTTT; cdr3_aa: CASSLEFRAFF
d_call: NA; j_call: TRBJ1-6; v_call: TRBV14; clone_size: NA; cdr3_nt: TGTGCCAGCAGCCAATTTAATAATTCACCCCTCCACTTT; cdr3_aa: CASSQFNNSPLHF
d_call: NA; j_call: TRBJ1-6; v_call: TRBV7-8; clone_size: NA; cdr3_nt: TGTGCCAGCAGCTTAATTTCGCAGGGAGCGTTTCGATCACCCCTCCACTTT; cdr3_aa: CASSLISQGAFRSPLHF
d_call: NA; j_call: TRBJ1-2; v_call: TRBV9; clone_size: NA; cdr3_nt: TGTGCCAGCAGCCCCGGGCCTGCGAGCTACACCTTC; cdr3_aa: CASSPGPASYTF
d_call: NA; j_call: TRBJ1-5; v_call: TRBV6-1; clone_size: NA; cdr3_nt: TGTGCCAGCAGTGAATTTATCAGTCAGCCCCAGCATTTT; cdr3_aa: CASSEFISQPQHF
d_call: NA; j_call: TRBJ1-1; v_call: TRBV4-1; clone_size: NA; cdr3_nt: TGCGCCAGCAGCTCCCCGATCCCCGGGTCTGAAGCTTTCTTT; cdr3_aa: CASSSPIPGSEAFF
d_call: NA; j_call: TRBJ1-5; v_call: TRBV7-2; clone_size: NA; cdr3_nt: TGTGCCAGCAGCTTAACAATGGGCAATCAGCCCCAGCATTTT; cdr3_aa: CASSLTMGNQPQHF
d_call: NA; j_call: TRBJ1-1; v_call: TRBV4-3; clone_size: NA; cdr3_nt: TGCGCCAGCAGCCAAGAACCAGGGGTAGTGACTGAAGCTTTCTTT; cdr3_aa: CASSQEPGVVTEAFF
d_call: NA; j_call: TRBJ2-2; v_call: TRBV7-9; clone_size: NA; cdr3_nt: TGTGCCAGCAGCTTAGGACGGAACACCGGGGAGCTGTTTTTT; cdr3_aa: CASSLGRNTGELFF
d_call: NA; j_call: TRBJ1-4; v_call: TRBV3-1/TRBV3-2; clone_size: NA; cdr3_nt: TGTGCCAGCAGCCAAAGGGTAGAACAGTTTAATGAAAAACTGTTTTTT; cdr3_aa: CASSQRVEQFNEKLFF
d_call: NA; j_call: TRBJ2-1; v_call: TRBV24-1; clone_size: NA; cdr3_nt: TGTGCCACCAGTGCCCCCCCCAATGAGCAGTTCTTC; cdr3_aa: CATSAPPNEQFF
d_call: NA; j_call: TRBJ1-2; v_call: TRBV6-5; clone_size: NA; cdr3_nt: TGTGCCAGCAGGAACAGAAATTCTAACTATGGCTACACCTTC; cdr3_aa: CASRNRNSNYGYTF
d_call: TRBD1; j_call: TRBJ1-2; v_call: TRBV10-3; clone_size: NA; cdr3_nt: TGTGCCATGACAGGGACAGGGACTGAGGGCTACACCTTC; cdr3_aa: CAMTGTGTEGYTF
d_call: NA; j_call: TRBJ2-7; v_call: TRBV12-5; clone_size: NA; cdr3_nt: TGTGCTAGTGGTTTGGTACGGGGCGAGCAGTACTTC; cdr3_aa: CASGLVRGEQYF
d_call: NA; j_call: TRBJ1-3; v_call: TRBV7-2; clone_size: NA; cdr3_nt: TGTGCCAGCAGCTTAGGGATCGGAAACACCATATATTTT; cdr3_aa: CASSLGIGNTIYF
d_call: TRBD1; j_call: TRBJ1-6; v_call: TRBV5-4; clone_size: NA; cdr3_nt: TGTGCCAGCAGCCGGGCCGGGACAGGGTCGGTCCTCCACTTT; cdr3_aa: CASSRAGTGSVLHF
d_call: NA; j_call: TRBJ1-2; v_call: TRBV28; clone_size: NA; cdr3_nt: TGTGCCAGCAGTTCGGGAGCGGGGGCAGATTACAACTATGGCTACACCTTC; cdr3_aa: CASSSGAGADYNYGYTF
d_call: TRBD2; j_call: TRBJ2-3; v_call: TRBV3-1/TRBV3-2; clone_size: NA; cdr3_nt: TGTGCCAGCAGCCAAGCTGGGACTAGCGGGGGGCGCACAGATACGCAGTATTTT; cdr3_aa: CASSQAGTSGGRTDTQYF
d_call: NA; j_call: TRBJ2-5; v_call: TRBV10-2; clone_size: few; cdr3_nt: TGCGCCAGCAAGGCGACGGAATTCCAAGAGACCCAGTACTTC; cdr3_aa: CASKATEFQETQYF
d_call: NA; j_call: TRBJ1-4; v_call: TRBV19; clone_size: NA; cdr3_nt: TGTGCCAGTAGTATATCCGGACGGGGTTTTAATGAAAAACTGTTTTTT; cdr3_aa: CASSISGRGFNEKLFF
d_call: NA; j_call: TRBJ2-6; v_call: TRBV24-1; clone_size: few; cdr3_nt: TGTGCCACCAATGGAATCTCTGGGGCCAACGTCCTGACTTTC; cdr3_aa: CATNGISGANVLTF
d_call: NA; j_call: TRBJ2-5; v_call: TRBV7-9; clone_size: NA; cdr3_nt: TGTGCCAGCAGCTTAGGGGAAGCGGAGACCCAGTACTTC; cdr3_aa: CASSLGEAETQYF
d_call: NA; j_call: TRBJ1-3; v_call: TRBV4-3; clone_size: NA; cdr3_nt: TGCGCCAGCAGCCAAGATCCGACGGGCCCCCGGGAGGATTTT; cdr3_aa: CASSQDPTGPREDF
d_call: NA; j_call: TRBJ1-6; v_call: TRBV3-1/TRBV3-2; clone_size: NA; cdr3_nt: TGTGCCAGCAGCCAAGGCAGGGCCTCCTATAATTCACCCCTCCACTTT; cdr3_aa: CASSQGRASYNSPLHF
d_call: NA; j_call: TRBJ1-4; v_call: TRBV19; clone_size: few; cdr3_nt: TGTGCCAGTAGAATCCCGGGGGCAAATGAAAAACTGTTTTTT; cdr3_aa: CASRIPGANEKLFF
d_call: NA; j_call: TRBJ1-1; v_call: TRBV6-6; clone_size: NA; cdr3_nt: TGTGCCAGCAGTGCCGGGGAGGAAGCTTTCTTT; cdr3_aa: CASSAGEEAFF
d_call: NA; j_call: TRBJ1-1; v_call: TRBV6-5; clone_size: once; cdr3_nt: TGTGCCAGCAGTTCCACGAAATTTGACACTGAAGCTTTCTTT; cdr3_aa: CASSSTKFDTEAFF
d_call: TRBD1; j_call: TRBJ1-2; v_call: TRBV28; clone_size: NA; cdr3_nt: TGTGCCAGCAGTAATCGACAGGGGTTTGGCTACACCTTC; cdr3_aa: CASSNRQGFGYTF
d_call: NA; j_call: TRBJ1-2; v_call: TRBV4-1; clone_size: NA; cdr3_nt: TGCGCCAGCAGCCAAACGGAGGTCGAGACTAACTATGGCTACACCTTC; cdr3_aa: CASSQTEVETNYGYTF
d_call: NA; j_call: TRBJ1-5; v_call: TRBV29-1; clone_size: NA; cdr3_nt: TGCAGCGTGGGAACAGGTGGACAGCCCCAGCATTTT; cdr3_aa: CSVGTGGQPQHF
d_call: TRBD1; j_call: TRBJ1-1; v_call: TRBV10-3; clone_size: NA; cdr3_nt: TGTGCCATCACCAAGGACAGGGGCAGAGGTGAAGCTTTCTTT; cdr3_aa: CAITKDRGRGEAFF